One sample yielded the 28 T cell receptor beta chains listed below, sequenced in a study of OX40 agonist ivuxolimab in advanced cancers. The repertoire was sequenced with immunoSEQ multiplex PCR; TCRdb's copy has only in-frame clones and lacks some. The sample has 26,000 or so clones; almost 90% are singletons. Material: CD4+ or CD8+ T cells sorted from blood, obtained in a trial of the OX40 agonist ivuxolimab. These receptor sequences come from an adult with an advanced solid tumor such as melanoma, head and neck, liver or kidney cancer.

The J gene is TRBJ1-4, the V gene TRBV9, with a possible D match to TRBD1 (5 bases). The CDR3 covers 16 residues. Trimming left V 3 bases short and J 4 bases short, with 16 bases between. The germline V gene has CDR1 SGDLS and CDR2 YYNGEE. The CDR3 coding sequence is TGTGCCAGCAGCGGGACAACAGAGCCCGGTAATGAAAAACTGTTTTTT. Translation: CASSGTTEPGNEKLFF.

This clone occurred once. CDR3 region: CAISESSPSGNTEAFF. In DNA, the CDR3 is TGTGCCATCAGTGAGTCCTCCCCTAGTGGGAACACTGAAGCTTTCTTT. The rearrangement uses TRBV10-3 and TRBJ1-1; D not certain. This CDR3 contains 16 residues. Germline V gene lookup returns CDR1 ENHRY and CDR2 SYGVKD. Trimming took off 0 bases at V and 1 base at J, with 12 bases between the two ends.

In this sample, this clone turned up once. The chain is built from TRBV27 and TRBJ1-4, with 11 bases lining up with TRBD1. The CDR3 contains 20 residues. The germline V gene encodes CDR1 MNHEY and CDR2 SMNVEV (reference sequence). The junction had 15 bases not matched to a gene; V was cut back by 6 bases and J by 0 bases. CDR3 DNA sequence: TGTGCCAGCAGGGGATGGACAGGGGGCTCAGACTTTGCAACTAATGAAAAACTGTTTTTT. It is translated as CASRGWTGGSDFATNEKLFF.

This clone appeared a few times. The chain couples TRBV4-1 to TRBJ2-7; 7 bases agree with TRBD2. Germline lookup yields CDR1 MGHRA and CDR2 YSYEKL. This CDR3 has 12 residues. V shed 4 bases, J shed 10 bases, and the junction held 7 bases outside the gene matches. CDR3 DNA sequence: TGCGCCAGCAGCCCACCAGCGGGGTATCAGTACTTC. It is translated as CASSPPAGYQYF.

This clone was seen a few times. V and J are TRBV23-1 and TRBJ2-7; 9 nucleotides line up with TRBD2. TRBV23-1 is placed among ORFs of uncertain function. CDR3 size: 15 residues. V lost 7 bases, J lost 1 base, and 8 bases stayed unmatched. In DNA form, the CDR3 reads TGCGCCAGCATCCCCCTAGCGGGAAGGTCCTACGAGCAGTACTTC. The encoded protein is CASIPLAGRSYEQYF.

The chain combines TRBV20-1 with TRBJ2-7; unclear D gene. This CDR3 is built from 11 residues. V gave up 2 bases and J gave up 1 base, with 3 bases separating them. CDR1 is DFQATT, CDR2 SNEGSKA, per germline (reference sequence). The CDR3 region has the DNA TGCAGTGCTAGACGATCCTACGAGCAGTACTTC. Amino acids: CSARRSYEQYF.

This clone was picked up one time. V usage is TRBV27 and J usage is TRBJ2-7; the D gene is possibly TRBD1 (6 bases). V gave up 2 bases and J gave up 4 bases, with 9 bases separating them. CDR3 size: 13 residues. CDR1 MNHEY and CDR2 SMNVEV come from the germline V gene (reference sequence). The CDR3 sequence is CASSLGTLYEQYF. The CDR3 DNA follows: TGTGCCAGCAGTTTAGGGACACTATACGAGCAGTACTTC.

The chain couples TRBV11-2 to TRBJ2-2; tentatively, D is TRBD1 or TRBD2 (6 bases each). The CDR3 consists of 14 residues. CDR1 is SGHAT and CDR2 is FQNNGV in the germline V gene. V shed 2 bases and J shed 4 bases, with 8 bases lying between them. CDR3 nucleotides: TGTGCCAGCAGCTTAAGGGGGGTCACCGGGGAGCTGTTTTTT. Its translation is CASSLRGVTGELFF.

The chain employs TRBV30 and TRBJ2-3; 9 bases map to TRBD2. Germline V gene sequence: CDR1 GTSNPN, CDR2 SVGIG (reference sequence). V gave up 1 base and J gave up 0 bases; unmatched junction bases: 5. CDR3 length: 16 residues. This chain's CDR3 is CAWSAGTSSSTDTQYF. The CDR3 bases are TGTGCCTGGAGTGCCGGGACTAGCTCTAGCACAGATACGCAGTATTTT.

The V call is TRBV5-6, the J call TRBJ2-7; TRBD2 aligns across 8 bases. The germline CDR1 and CDR2 sequences are SGHDT and YYEEEE. The V gene end was trimmed by 0 bases and the J gene end by 3 bases; junction bases not matched to a gene: 2. The CDR3 sequence is 14 residues long. CDR3 in amino acids: CASSLGLAYYEQYF. DNA of the CDR3: TGTGCCAGCAGCTTGGGACTAGCGTACTACGAGCAGTACTTC.

The chain links TRBV30 to TRBJ2-7; D is possibly TRBD1 (6 bases). The ends were cut back, 0 bases at V and 3 bases at J, with 9 bases in the middle. CDR1 GTSNPN and CDR2 SVGIG come from the germline V gene (reference sequence). The CDR3 is 13 amino acids. The CDR3 sequence is CAWSVGALYEQYF. CDR3 coding DNA: TGTGCCTGGAGTGTGGGGGCCCTCTACGAGCAGTACTTC.

The chain combines TRBV30 with TRBJ2-7; possible D gene TRBD1, 6 bases. V shed 3 bases and J shed 3 bases, with 18 bases lying between them. Per germline, CDR1 GTSNPN and CDR2 SVGIG (reference sequence). CDR3 length: 15 residues. The CDR3 spells CAWSGDGQRIYEQYF. CDR3 DNA sequence: TGTGCCTGGAGCGGGGACGGACAGAGAATCTACGAGCAGTACTTC.

This chain links TRBV7-8 with TRBJ1-3; no reliable D call. The length of the CDR3 is 17 residues. The germline gives CDR1 SGHVS, CDR2 FQNEAQ. V was trimmed by 1 base and J by 0 bases, leaving 13 bases between them. Here the CDR3 DNA reads TGTGCCAGCAGCTTAGTGTACACGGAGCGCTCTGGAAACACCATATATTTT. Translated: CASSLVYTERSGNTIYF.

This chain connects TRBV7-3 to TRBJ2-1; D uncertain. Trimming removed 5 bases from V and 7 bases from J, with 15 bases in between. Germline V gives CDR1 SGHTA, CDR2 FQGTGA. The CDR3 is 14 amino acids. This CDR3 is CASSVISDGNEQFF. The CDR3, as DNA: TGTGCCAGCAGCGTCATCTCGGACGGGAATGAGCAGTTCTTC.

The chain joins TRBV2 to TRBJ1-5, with D possibly TRBD1 on 5 matching bases. Germline V gene data show CDR1 as SNHLY and CDR2 as FYNNEI. Trimming removed 2 bases from V and 0 bases from J, with 8 bases in between. This CDR3 has 15 residues. The chain's CDR3 is CASSETGNSNQPQHF. The CDR3 DNA follows: TGTGCCAGCAGTGAAACAGGAAATAGCAATCAGCCCCAGCATTTT.

V gene TRBV6-1 combines with J gene TRBJ2-7; 9 bases are a match to TRBD1. V was clipped by 6 bases and J by 1 base; unmatched bases: 7. The CDR3 covers 15 residues. In germline, CDR1 is MNHNS, CDR2 SASEGT. As DNA, the CDR3 is TGTGCCAGCAGCCACACAGGGGGCGAGTCCTACGAGCAGTACTTC. This translates into CASSHTGGESYEQYF.

The J gene is TRBJ2-3, the V gene TRBV5-4; 14 bases align to TRBD2. The ends lost 3 bases at V and 1 base at J; junction bases unmatched: 7. The length of the CDR3 is 18 residues. The germline V gene encodes CDR1 SGHNT and CDR2 YYREEE (reference sequence). The CDR3 DNA reads as TGTGCCAGCAGCTCCGGGACTAGCGGGAGAAAGGGCACAGATACGCAGTATTTT. Encoded protein: CASSSGTSGRKGTDTQYF.

The CDR3 DNA reads as TGCAGCGTTGAAGATCGAGGCCCTAGCGGGAGCCCCGTTCTTAGCACAGATACGCAGTATTTT. Protein: CSVEDRGPSGSPVLSTDTQYF. The chain carries TRBV29-1 and TRBJ2-3; 10 bases align to TRBD2. The CDR3 is made up of 21 amino acids. The ends lost 0 bases at V and 0 bases at J; junction bases unmatched: 18. Germline V gene data show CDR1 as SQVTM and CDR2 as ANQGSEA.

V and J are TRBV7-6 and TRBJ2-7; TRBD2 matches at 10 bases. CDR1 and CDR2 from the germline V gene are SGHVS and FNYEAQ. The CDR3 spans 15 residues. Trimming cost V 3 bases and J 5 bases; bases outside gene matches: 7. The CDR3 sequence: CASSFSGLAGDEQYF. CDR3 nucleotide sequence: TGTGCCAGCAGCTTCAGTGGGCTAGCGGGGGACGAGCAGTACTTC.

The CDR3 nucleotides read TGTGCCAGTAGTCTCACCTGGGGGGACAGGGAATACAATGAGCAGTTCTTC. Residues: CASSLTWGDREYNEQFF. This chain connects TRBV19 to TRBJ2-1; 9 bases agree with TRBD1. After removal of 5 bases from V and 4 bases from J, the junction contained 12 bases not matched to a gene. Per the germline V gene, CDR1 is LNHDA and CDR2 is SQIVND (reference sequence). The CDR3 covers 17 residues.

The V gene is TRBV9, the J gene TRBJ2-7, with TRBD2 identical over 7 bases. Germline loops: CDR1 SGDLS, CDR2 YYNGEE. The trim removed 3 bases at V and 9 bases at J, leaving 6 bases unmatched. CDR3 length: 12 amino acids. CDR3 sequence (DNA): TGTGCCAGCAGCGGGGAGGGAGTTTTGCAGTACTTC. Its protein is CASSGEGVLQYF. Based on the CDR3 plus reference TRBV9 and TRBJ2-7, the full variable domain is DSGVTQTPKHLITATGQRVTLRCSPRSGDLSVYWYQQSLDQGLQFLIQYYNGEERAKGNILERFSAQQFPDLHSELNLSSLELGDSALYFCASSGEGVLQYFGPGTRLTVT.

The V and J genes are TRBV4-2 and TRBJ2-7; D call uncertain. The CDR3 covers 16 residues. CDR1 is LGHNA and CDR2 is YNFKEQ in the germline V gene. Trimming pared 4 bases from V and 2 bases from J, leaving 18 bases between. DNA for the CDR3: TGTGCCAGCAGCCTTACCTTGACGCAGATCCCCTACGAGCAGTACTTC. This translates into CASSLTLTQIPYEQYF.

The chain carries TRBV5-8 and TRBJ2-6; possibly TRBD2 for D (6 bases). CDR1 and CDR2 (germline): SGHTS, YDEGEE. The CDR3 sequence is 16 residues long. V lost 1 base and J lost 0, with 8 bases in between. CDR3 loop: CASSLRGFSGANVLTF. The CDR3 nucleotides are TGTGCCAGCAGCTTGCGGGGGTTCTCTGGGGCCAACGTCCTGACTTTC.

The CDR3 sequence is CATSRGGLGEKLFF. Here the CDR3 DNA reads TGTGCCACCAGCAGAGGTGGGTTGGGTGAAAAACTGTTTTTT. This chain uses TRBV15 with TRBJ1-4; D not resolved. V lost 1 base, J lost 7 bases, and 10 bases lay in between. CDR3 length: 14 amino acids. Germline V gene sequence: CDR1 LNHNV, CDR2 YYDKDF (reference sequence).

The rearrangement links TRBV7-9 to TRBJ1-2; D is unclear. Per the germline V gene, CDR1 is SEHNR and CDR2 is FQNEAQ (reference sequence). The V end lost 3 bases, the J end lost 1 base, and 6 bases lay between the germline ends. CDR3 length equals 13 residues. The CDR3 spells CASSFGSNYGYTF. CDR3 coding DNA: TGTGCCAGCAGCTTCGGCAGTAACTATGGCTACACCTTC.

This chain connects TRBV28 to TRBJ2-2; D may match TRBD1 or TRBD2 (6 bases each). V lost 7 bases and J lost 4, with 19 bases in between. The length of the CDR3 is 16 residues. Germline V gene sequence: CDR1 MDHEN, CDR2 SYDVKM. The CDR3 DNA follows: TGTGCCAGCAATCCTCCTAGGGGGGTCGGCACCGGGGAGCTGTTTTTT. This translates into CASNPPRGVGTGELFF.

This chain uses TRBV7-7 with TRBJ2-5; 9 nucleotides line up with TRBD2. The junction had 5 bases not matched to a gene; V was cut back by 5 bases and J by 1 base. Looked up from germline, CDR1 is SSHAT and CDR2 is FNYEAQ (reference sequence). The CDR3 spans 15 residues. The chain's CDR3 is CASSATSGLQETQYF. The CDR3 DNA sequence: TGTGCCAGCAGCGCGACTAGCGGACTCCAAGAGACCCAGTACTTC.

The V and J genes are TRBV18 and TRBJ2-1; no clear D. The CDR3 is 15 amino acids. Germline V lookup: CDR1 KGHSH, CDR2 LQKENI. Trimming removed 6 bases from V and 3 bases from J, with 15 bases in between. The CDR3 spells CASSKTPEIYNEQFF. CDR3 nucleotide sequence: TGTGCCAGCTCTAAGACGCCAGAGATCTACAATGAGCAGTTCTTC.